These 15 T cell receptor beta chains share one sample of origin, sequenced in a study of T cell repertoires in cytomegalovirus infection. TCRdb re-called the reads through MiXCR, storing one row per CDR3 protein. Here the sample spans more than 400,000 distinct CDR3 sequences, more than 20% being singletons. Material: PBMCs. These receptors were obtained from a human donor in good health (CMV status not recorded). Some clones in this sample may be carry-over from other donors' samples.

Regarding this clonotype: Its ends do not fully match the called genes, so a read error is possible. This chain joins TRBV4-1 and TRBJ1-2; weak D call: TRBD1 (6 bases). CDR1 and CDR2 (germline): MGHRA, YSYEKL. The CDR3 is 15 residues long. For the CDR3, the DNA is TGTGCCAGCAGCCAAGAGAGGGGGGGCGAATATGGCTACACCTTC. It is translated as CASSQERGGEYGYTF.

This clonotype was counted ten times or more. The chain recombines TRBV7-2 with TRBJ2-1; 7 nucleotides agree with TRBD2. With V trimmed by 3 bases and J by 2 bases, 7 bases remained unmatched. CDR1 and CDR2 from the germline V gene are SGHTA and FQGNSA. The CDR3 has 16 residues. This CDR3 is CASSFDRTSTYNEQFF. The CDR3 nucleotides are TGTGCCAGCAGCTTCGACCGGACTAGTACCTACAATGAGCAGTTCTTC.

This clonotype was counted at least ten times. The CDR3 nucleotides are TGTGCCAGCAGGACCTCCTCGGGAGGGTTCACAGATACGCAGTATTTT. This codes for CASRTSSGGFTDTQYF. The chain couples TRBV7-2 to TRBJ2-3, with 8 bases lining up with TRBD2. The CDR3 covers 16 residues. CDR1 SGHTA and CDR2 FQGNSA come from the germline V gene. The ends lost 6 bases at V and 2 bases at J; junction bases unmatched: 10. Combining the CDR3 with reference TRBV7-2 and TRBJ2-3 gives the whole variable domain GAGVSQSPSNKVTEKGKDVELRCDPISGHTALYWYRQSLGQGLEFLIYFQGNSAPDKSGLPSDRFSAERTGGSVSTLTIQRTQQEDSAVYLCASRTSSGGFTDTQYFGPGTRLTVL.

The genes are TRBV12-5 and TRBJ2-7, with a tentative D call TRBD1 (7 bases). V was trimmed by 9 bases and J by 4 bases, leaving 19 bases between them. The CDR3 totals 14 residues. Germline CDR1 reads LGHNT; CDR2 reads FRNRAP. The CDR3 loop is CASRPSGGIYEQYV. As DNA, the CDR3 is TGTGCTAGCCGCCCCTCAGGGGGGATATACGAGCAGTACGTC.

This sequence joins TRBV28 and TRBJ2-1; a possible D gene is TRBD2 (5 bases). Trimming removed 3 bases from V and 2 bases from J, with 14 bases in between. Germline lookup yields CDR1 MDHEN and CDR2 SYDVKM. This CDR3 has 16 residues. This CDR3 reads CASSFPGRAAYNEQFF. Here the CDR3 DNA reads TGTGCCAGCAGTTTTCCCGGGCGGGCAGCCTACAATGAGCAGTTCTTC.

There are a few counts of this clonotype. The chain links TRBV30 to TRBJ1-2; D ambiguous. CDR3 length equals 11 residues. The germline V and J ends were trimmed by 2 bases and 5 bases, with 6 bases remaining between them. The germline V gene has CDR1 GTSNPN and CDR2 SVGIG (reference sequence). The DNA for the CDR3 is TGTGCCTGGAGTCAGCTTTATGGCTACACCTTC. The encoded protein is CAWSQLYGYTF.

Ten or more counts support this clonotype. The chain links TRBV7-2 to TRBJ2-5; 7 bases align to TRBD2. V lost 5 bases and J lost 2; bases outside the gene matches: 2. The CDR3 has 13 amino acids. The germline CDR1 and CDR2 sequences are SGHTA and FQGNSA. CDR3 bases: TGTGCCAGCAGCCGGGGGGTACAAGAGACCCAGTACTTC. This codes for CASSRGVQETQYF.

This chain links TRBV6-2 or TRBV6-3 with TRBJ2-1; a weak D match, TRBD2 (5 bases). V was trimmed by 3 bases and J by 6 bases, leaving 15 bases between them. Germline V gene sequence: CDR1 MNHEY, CDR2 SVGEGT. The CDR3 covers 15 residues. This chain's CDR3 is CASSYPDFSPNEQFF. Here the CDR3 DNA reads TGTGCCAGCAGTTATCCGGACTTCTCCCCCAATGAGCAGTTCTTC.

This clonotype was counted a few times. This chain links TRBV20-1 with TRBJ2-7; 8 bases fit TRBD1. Germline V gives CDR1 DFQATT, CDR2 SNEGSKA (reference sequence). The CDR3 runs to 12 residues. The J segment lost 7 bases and the V segment lost 5 bases, leaving 7 bases of the junction unmatched. The CDR3 loop reads CSAGQGGSEQYF. For the CDR3, the DNA is TGCAGTGCTGGACAGGGCGGGTCTGAGCAGTACTTC.

This clonotype has just a few counts. The chain has TRBV6-1 and TRBJ2-7; 7 bases align to TRBD1. Trimming at V came to 6 bases and at J to 6 bases, leaving 8 bases not matched to a gene. The germline V gene has CDR1 MNHNS and CDR2 SASEGT. CDR3 length: 13 amino acids. CDR3 region: CASSRGQLSEQYV. DNA of the CDR3: TGTGCCAGCAGCCGGGGACAGTTGAGCGAGCAGTACGTC.

A few counts support this clonotype. The chain links TRBV9 to TRBJ1-6; D call uncertain. Deletions cut 3 bases from V and 9 bases from J, with 10 bases between. The CDR3 has 13 residues. Germline assignment: CDR1 SGDLS and CDR2 YYNGEE. The CDR3 region is CASSGLSPSPLHF. In DNA form, the CDR3 reads TGTGCCAGCAGCGGCCTTTCCCCTTCACCCCTCCACTTT.

This clonotype was seen more than once but under ten times. The chain couples TRBV6-2 or TRBV6-3 to TRBJ2-3; TRBD2 matches at 8 bases. Germline V CDR1 and CDR2: MNHEY, SVGEGT. With 3 bases clipped from V and 4 bases from J, the junction kept 15 bases outside the gene matches. CDR3 length equals 18 residues. CDR3: CASSYPFTSGPGADTQYF. The CDR3, as DNA: TGTGCCAGCAGTTATCCCTTCACTAGCGGCCCAGGCGCAGATACGCAGTATTTT.

This clonotype was observed a handful of times. The chain has TRBV19 and TRBJ1-5, with D possibly TRBD1 on 5 matching bases. The germline gives CDR1 LNHDA, CDR2 SQIVND (reference sequence). The length of the CDR3 is 15 residues. V shed 5 bases and J shed 1 base, with 12 bases lying between them. CDR3 sequence: CASSDGQGSNQPQHF. CDR3 sequence (DNA): TGTGCCAGTAGTGACGGACAAGGGAGCAATCAGCCCCAGCATTTT.

This clonotype came up once. The genes are TRBV5-1 and TRBJ2-1; no reliable D call. The CDR3 length is 15 residues. CDR1 and CDR2 from the germline V gene are SGHRS and YFSETQ. The ends were cut back, 1 base at V and 2 bases at J, with 10 bases in the middle. For the CDR3, the DNA is TGCGCCAGCAGCTTGAGACATTACGCCTACAATGAGCAGTTCTTC. Translating it yields CASSLRHYAYNEQFF. The complete variable domain, with remaining parts taken from reference TRBV5-1 and TRBJ2-1, reads KAGVTQTPRYLIKTRGQQVTLSCSPISGHRSVSWYQQTPGQGLQFLFEYFSETQRNKGNFPGRFSGRQFSNSRSEMNVSTLELGDSALYLCASSLRHYAYNEQFFGPGTRLTVL.

This clonotype showed up just a few times. V gene TRBV29-1 combines with J gene TRBJ2-1; 14 positions agree with TRBD2. The germline gives CDR1 SQVTM, CDR2 ANQGSEA. There are 14 residues in the CDR3. V shed 7 bases, J shed 7 bases, and the junction held 6 bases outside the gene matches. The CDR3 coding sequence is TGCAGCGCGACCGGGACTAGCGGGAGAAATGAGCAGTTCTTC. Amino acids: CSATGTSGRNEQFF.